The clone carrying this T cell receptor (beta chain) has only one observation. V trimming: 5 bases; J trimming: 10 bases; junction bases outside the gene matches: 10. Germline CDR1 reads MDHEN; CDR2 reads SYDVKM. CDR3 length: 16 residues. Assay: immunoSEQ multiplex PCR; the TCRdb copy retains only in-frame clones and omits some. The data show tens of thousands of clones, with approximately 84% seen just once and roughly an eighth held by the top ten. These data originate in a study of blood T cell repertoires in COVID-19. Sequenced: peripheral blood. The receptor was derived from a woman between 65 and 79 years old in a cohort sampled during active COVID-19. The chain is built from TRBV28 and TRBJ2-1; 14 bases align to TRBD2. CDR3 protein: CASSPPRLAGGREQFF. The CDR3 DNA reads as TGTGCCAGCAGTCCTCCCCGACTAGCGGGAGGGCGGGAGCAGTTCTTC.